These 17 T cell receptor beta chains were sequenced from one sample in a study of post-analysis software for immune sequencing data. Overall study results and limits: Controls showed lower frequencies than patients for roughly five TRBV segments, and TRBV5-6, TRBV5-1 and TRBV20-1 were among these.

No antigens are known for them. The authors incorporated unique molecular identifiers into the TCR beta cDNA libraries. TCRdb reanalysed the PCR reads using MiXCR and keeps one entry per CDR3 protein. The sample contains about 760,000 distinct CDR3 sequences, 25% to 30% of which appear only once. The specimen sequenced was blood. The receptors stem from a girl between 5 and 17 years old with multiple sclerosis.

The chain uses TRBV27 and TRBJ2-1; D may be TRBD1 (6 bases). Trimming shortened V by 3 bases and J by 0 bases, and 12 bases separated the two germline ends. The V gene's germline CDR1 is MNHEY and CDR2 SMNVEV (reference sequence). The CDR3 consists of 16 residues. This CDR3 reads CASSFHRVGSYNEQFF. The CDR3 DNA sequence: TGTGCCAGCAGTTTCCACAGGGTCGGCTCCTACAATGAGCAGTTCTTC.

The J gene is TRBJ2-1, the V gene TRBV20-1; 12 positions match TRBD2. CDR1 is DFQATT, CDR2 SNEGSKA, per germline (reference sequence). The CDR3 consists of 14 residues. V lost 1 base and J lost 7; bases outside the gene matches: 2. The CDR3 DNA sequence: TGCAGTGCTAGAGGGACTAGCGGGACGAATGAGCAGTTCTTC. This translates into CSARGTSGTNEQFF.

The chain links TRBV7-8 to TRBJ1-2, with D maybe TRBD1 (5 bases). The CDR3 spans 15 residues. Per the germline V gene, CDR1 is SGHVS and CDR2 is FQNEAQ. Trimming left V 5 bases short and J 4 bases short, with 17 bases between. The CDR3: CASSTKSRDSYGYTF. Here the CDR3 DNA reads TGTGCCAGCAGCACAAAATCGCGGGACTCCTATGGCTACACCTTC.

The chain is built from TRBV12-3 or TRBV12-4 and TRBJ2-7; possibly TRBD1 for D (6 bases). The CDR3 has 14 residues. Trimming took off 3 bases at V and 4 bases at J, with 13 bases between the two ends. DNA for the CDR3: TGTGCCAGCAGTTTTCAGGGGATGGAATACGAGCAGTACTTC. Protein product: CASSFQGMEYEQYF.

This chain connects TRBV7-9 to TRBJ2-3, with 9 bases identical to TRBD2. The germline CDR1 and CDR2 sequences are SEHNR and FQNEAQ (reference sequence). The CDR3 has 15 amino acids. V was clipped by 5 bases and J by 5 bases; unmatched bases: 8. The CDR3 DNA is TGTGCCAGCAGCGAGGTAGCGGGAGAAGAAGATACGCAGTATTTT. Translation: CASSEVAGEEDTQYF. The full variable domain, in which reference TRBV7-9 and TRBJ2-3 provide the parts outside the CDR3, is DTGVSQNPRHKITKRGQNVTFRCDPISEHNRLYWYRQTLGQGPEFLTYFQNEAQLEKSRLLSDRFSAERPKGSFSTLEIQRTEQGDSAMYLCASSEVAGEEDTQYFGPGTRLTVL.

Here the CDR3 DNA reads TGTGCCAGCAGTGACGGGGGTGATCTGTTTTTT. Protein: CASSDGGDLFF. V and J are TRBV2 and TRBJ1-4; weak D call: TRBD1 (5 bases). V lost 3 bases and J lost 14, with 10 bases in between. The CDR3 is 11 amino acids. Germline-derived CDR1 and CDR2 are SNHLY and FYNNEI.

Only a few counts were recorded for this clonotype. This chain joins TRBV27 and TRBJ2-7; D unclear. V gave up 0 bases and J gave up 1 base, with 10 bases separating them. The germline V gene has CDR1 MNHEY and CDR2 SMNVEV (reference sequence). This CDR3 has 15 residues. In DNA, the CDR3 is TGTGCCAGCAGTTTATCCGTCGGTTTGTCCTACGAGCAGTACTTC. Amino acid sequence: CASSLSVGLSYEQYF.

This clonotype was detected a few times. This chain links TRBV2 with TRBJ2-3; D unresolved. This CDR3 is built from 13 residues. Germline V gene lookup returns CDR1 SNHLY and CDR2 FYNNEI. The ends were cut back, 7 bases at V and 2 bases at J, with 10 bases in the middle. The CDR3 loop is CASKKPITDTQYF. CDR3 nucleotides: TGTGCCAGCAAAAAGCCCATCACAGATACGCAGTATTTT.

This clonotype was counted only a few times. The chain recombines TRBV12-3 or TRBV12-4 with TRBJ2-5; 8 nucleotides align to TRBD1. The DNA matches TRBJ2-7 better at its end, which makes the J call doubtful. The CDR3 loop spans 14 amino acids. The DNA for the CDR3 is TGTGCCAGCAGTTTATTCAGGGGGCAGGGCGAGCAGTACTTC. Translating gives CASSLFRGQGEQYF.

V gene TRBV7-2 combines with J gene TRBJ2-7; 12 nucleotides match TRBD2. Germline V gives CDR1 SGHTA, CDR2 FQGNSA. The CDR3 loop spans 18 amino acids. V lost 10 bases and J lost 1; bases outside the gene matches: 17. The CDR3 nucleotides read TGTGCCATGGGGCCCCCTGCTAGCGGGAGGGCACTGTCCTACGAGCAGTACTTC. Translating it yields CAMGPPASGRALSYEQYF. The full variable domain, rest sourced from reference TRBV7-2 and TRBJ2-7, is GAGVSQSPSNKVTEKGKDVELRCDPISGHTALYWYRQSLGQGLEFLIYFQGNSAPDKSGLPSDRFSAERTGGSVSTLTIQRTQQEDSAVYLCAMGPPASGRALSYEQYFGPGTRLTVT.

This clonotype was observed a handful of times. This sequence joins TRBV6-2 or TRBV6-3 and TRBJ2-5, with D unresolved. Between the trimmed V and J ends, which lost 5 bases and 0 bases, there was a span of 13 bases. The germline CDR1 and CDR2 sequences are MNHEY and SVGEGT. CDR3 length equals 15 residues. CDR3 in amino acids: CASSHPLEYQETQYF. For the CDR3, the DNA is TGTGCCAGCAGTCACCCTTTGGAGTACCAAGAGACCCAGTACTTC.

This clonotype was seen only a few times. The rearrangement uses TRBV6-2 or TRBV6-3 and TRBJ2-1; perhaps TRBD2 as D (5 bases). The CDR3 is 15 residues long. Trimming shortened V by 5 bases and J by 0 bases, and 11 bases separated the two germline ends. Germline CDR1 is MNHEY and CDR2 is SVGEGT. The CDR3 region is CASSRGDYSYNEQFF. The CDR3 coding sequence is TGTGCCAGCAGTCGAGGCGACTACTCCTACAATGAGCAGTTCTTC.

This chain links TRBV2 with TRBJ2-5, with 10 bases fitting TRBD2. This CDR3 comprises 15 residues. In germline, CDR1 is SNHLY, CDR2 FYNNEI. V lost 10 bases, J lost 2 bases, and 10 bases stayed unmatched. The CDR3 here is CATLLLAGSQETQYF. The CDR3 DNA reads TGTGCCACCCTACTACTAGCGGGATCACAAGAGACCCAGTACTTC.

In this sample, this clonotype turned up a few times. The genes are TRBV28 and TRBJ2-5, with 8 positions matching TRBD1. CDR3 length: 16 amino acids. CDR1 MDHEN and CDR2 SYDVKM come from the germline V gene. The trim removed 1 base at V and 4 bases at J, leaving 8 bases unmatched. The DNA for the CDR3 is TGTGCCAGCAGTTTATTGGCCAGGGGGCCTCCAGAGACCCAGTACTTC. Protein: CASSLLARGPPETQYF. The full variable domain, in which reference TRBV28 and TRBJ2-5 provide the parts outside the CDR3, is DVKVTQSSRYLVKRTGEKVFLECVQDMDHENMFWYRQDPGLGLRLIYFSYDVKMKEKGDIPEGYSVSREKKERFSLILESASTNQTSMYLCASSLLARGPPETQYFGPGTRLLVL.

The chain has TRBV20-1 and TRBJ2-3; TRBD1 matches at 10 bases. This CDR3 is built from 14 residues. J lost 6 bases, V lost 5 bases, and 8 bases had no gene match. Germline V CDR1 and CDR2: DFQATT, SNEGSKA (reference sequence). The CDR3 nucleotides read TGCAGTGCTCCCCGGGACAGGGGACGGGATACGCAGTATTTT. Translation: CSAPRDRGRDTQYF.

With respect to this clonotype: One end of the junction does not line up with germline, which may come from a read error. The CDR3: CASSFQVQTNVRTF. For the CDR3, the DNA is TGTGCCAGCAGCTTCCAGGTACAGACCAACGTCCGGACTTTC. The V gene is TRBV11-2, the J gene TRBJ2-6; unclear D gene. The germline gives CDR1 SGHAT, CDR2 FQNNGV. This CDR3 is built from 14 residues.

For the CDR3, the DNA is TGTGCCAGCAGCTACGACAGTCGAAACACCATATATTTT. Its translation: CASSYDSRNTIYF. The chain carries TRBV9 and TRBJ1-3, with a weak D call TRBD1 (5 bases). Germline V gene data show CDR1 as SGDLS and CDR2 as YYNGEE. The ends were cut back, 4 bases at V and 5 bases at J, with 10 bases in the middle. The CDR3 length is 13 residues.